Given below is one T cell receptor (beta chain) in context. The record originates from a study of control samples from healthy donors and cancer patients. Clones were sequenced by immunoSEQ multiplex PCR, and TCRdb holds only the in-frame ones, with some missing. The table shows tens of thousands of clones, with approximately 88% occurring only once. The CDR3 extends over 17 amino acids. Looked up from germline, CDR1 is MGHRA and CDR2 is YSYEKL. The V end lost 0 bases, the J end lost 0 bases, and 12 bases lay between the germline ends. Material: PBMCs. The rearrangement links TRBV4-1 to TRBJ1-3; D gene uncertain. The clonotype was recovered from a man in his sixties or seventies with lung cancer. The chain's CDR3 is CASSQDWTGISGNTIYF. CDR3 nucleotide sequence: TGCGCCAGCAGCCAAGATTGGACGGGGATCTCTGGAAACACCATATATTTT.